This T cell receptor beta chain comes out of a study of cytomegalovirus exposure and HLA in healthy donors (dated by TCRdb to 2015 to 2018). About the study as a whole: According to a later analysis, one platform produced both the roughly 120 validation repertoires and the roughly 660 repertoires of the first cohort. The study aimed to test whether cataloging public T cell receptors could reveal signatures of past pathogen exposure. In addition to the first cohort of several hundred subjects, a separate validation cohort of approximately 130 different subjects was used. To predict cytomegalovirus infection status, the study brought together high-throughput TCR immunosequencing, statistical association of individual TCRs with disease status, and machine learning.

Donors formed part of the validation cohort, which comprised over a hundred subjects and was distinct from the first cohort of under 850 subjects. Libraries were prepared through the immunoSEQ multiplex PCR assay. On the authors' methods: A statistical classification framework was built to diagnose cytomegalovirus status from the catalog of TCR beta chain sequences. As stored in TCRdb, this immuneACCESS dataset retains in-frame rearrangements with V and J assigned. A fraction of the clones does not appear; measured against another copy, unresolved V genes explain less than half of the discrepancy, and the remainder lacks a known reason. V and J calls and clone size are as listed in that table; D and trimming were resolved from the DNA. This sample is represented by hundreds of thousands of clones; roughly 87% of them were singletons. 12% of the sample rests with the top ten. What the research found in general, with its limitations: The study gave a list of around 170 TCR beta chains associated with cytomegalovirus. Most TCR sequences were observed very rarely across donors, whereas some public TCRs were present in many individuals. In both the original and validation cohorts, the classifier was reported to diagnose cytomegalovirus status with high specificity and sensitivity. All 120 or so repertoires were used to score co-occurrence in the validation cohort in a later analysis, because that analysis had no HLA typing for the cohort. In vitro tests confirmed that a few of the cytomegalovirus-associated TCR beta chains recognize cytomegalovirus antigens. In a later analysis, TCRs clustered in the first cohort were found to also tend to co-occur in the roughly 120 validation repertoires, with 94% of cluster scores above 0. According to the authors, the approach could potentially be generalized to other disease states and immunological phenotypes.

Comment on this clone: Its antigen remains unidentified. No base quality values were provided; no much bigger clone lies one nucleotide off.

Material for sequencing was PBMCs. This sequence originates from a man between 18 and 29 years old in good health and CMV-seropositive.

The nucleotide sequence reads TGTGCCAGCAGCTTGGGGGGGAGGGCAGATACGCAGTATTTT. It translates to CASSLGGRADTQYF. Recombination linked TRBV5-4 to TRBJ2-3; 7 central bases correspond to TRBD2. Taken from the germline V gene (reference sequence), the CDR1 and CDR2 loops are SGHNT and YYREEE. Its CDR3 holds 14 amino acids, cysteine through phenylalanine. Only the CDR3 DNA stays, 42 bases, in frame from base 1. At the junction V is shortened by 0 bases and J by 4 bases; bases outside the gene matches: 2.